This passage covers 7 T cell receptor beta chains from one sample sequenced in a study of brain T cells in children with intractable seizures (dated by TCRdb to the early 2020s). The time point label for this specimen denotes: blood from clinic visit 5 months post-surgery; TSC patient then seizure free. The receptor library was made with the immunoSEQ multiplex PCR assay. TCRdb mirrors the immuneACCESS table, restricted to in-frame sequences. Some clones are absent from its copies; in checked studies, under half trace to an unresolved V gene, and the reason for the others is unknown. This sample gives about 340,000 clones in total; over 85% of them show up just once. Approximately 5% of the sample belongs to the ten largest clones. The sample consisted of peripheral blood, taken 4 to 6 months after surgery. The origin of the receptors is a boy younger than two with tuberous sclerosis and intractable seizures.

For this clone: Additional DNA sequences in this sample encode the identical CDR3. The chain employs TRBV24-1 and TRBJ2-2, with D possibly being TRBD1 (5 bases). The CDR3 extends over 15 amino acids. CDR1 and CDR2 from the germline V gene are KGHDR and SFDVKD. The ends were cut back, 4 bases at V and 1 base at J, with 9 bases in the middle. The CDR3 nucleotides are TGTGCCACCAGTGACCCCGACAGGAACACCGGGGAGCTGTTTTTT. Protein sequence: CATSDPDRNTGELFF.

The chain employs TRBV7-8 and TRBJ1-5; D gene ambiguous. The germline CDR1 and CDR2 sequences are SGHVS and FQNEAQ. Trimming took off 1 base at V and 0 bases at J, with 4 bases between the two ends. The CDR3 totals 14 residues. In DNA, the CDR3 is TGTGCCAGCAGCTTAGGGGCTAGCAATCAGCCCCAGCATTTT. This translates into CASSLGASNQPQHF.

CDR3 DNA sequence: TGTGCCAGCACTACCCGGGACTTGTACGAGCAGTACTTC. Protein product: CASTTRDLYEQYF. The chain recombines TRBV6-1 with TRBJ2-7; D might be TRBD2 (6 bases). This CDR3 spans 13 amino acids. Germline V lookup: CDR1 MNHNS, CDR2 SASEGT. The V end was cut by 7 bases, the J end by 4 bases, with 14 bases between.

The genes are TRBV6-5 and TRBJ1-2; 7 nucleotides align to TRBD1. In germline, CDR1 is MNHEY, CDR2 SVGAGI. The CDR3 is 13 residues long. Trimming removed 9 bases from V and 5 bases from J; junction bases left unmatched: 9. CDR3 region: CASMGQPTYGYTF. CDR3 DNA sequence: TGTGCCAGTATGGGACAGCCCACTTATGGCTACACCTTC.

This sequence joins TRBV7-8 and TRBJ2-3, with a tentative D call TRBD2 (5 bases). The V gene's germline CDR1 is SGHVS and CDR2 FQNEAQ. The CDR3 totals 15 residues. Trimming stripped 3 bases from V and 2 bases from J, with 12 bases between. The CDR3: CASSFRGIYTDTQYF. The DNA of the CDR3 is TGTGCCAGCAGCTTCCGGGGAATTTACACAGATACGCAGTATTTT.

This clone has a single count. The chain combines TRBV3-1 (or the pseudogene TRBV3-2) with TRBJ1-2; the D is unclear. CDR1 is LGHDT, CDR2 YNNKEL, per germline (reference sequence). This CDR3 comprises 16 residues. V was shortened by 1 base and J by 0 bases, with 12 bases between the two germline ends. The chain's CDR3 is CASSQGSVEANYGYTF. The CDR3 bases are TGTGCCAGCAGCCAAGGGTCGGTTGAAGCTAACTATGGCTACACCTTC.

This clone was seen only once. The chain links TRBV7-9 to TRBJ2-1; 9 bases align to TRBD2. The length of the CDR3 is 15 residues. V dropped 3 bases and J dropped 7; count of bases not matched to a gene: 7. CDR1 and CDR2 from the germline V gene are SEHNR and FQNEAQ (reference sequence). The CDR3 spells CASSFPGLASNEQFF. DNA of the CDR3: TGTGCCAGCAGCTTTCCGGGACTAGCTAGTAATGAGCAGTTCTTC.